This TCR beta chain was captured by sequencing in a study of T-cell memory formation after mild COVID-19. At least ten counts were recorded for this clonotype. Its target is unknown. One entry per CDR3 protein, called by TCRdb with MiXCR from the 5' RACE reads. This sample has about 280,000 distinct CDR3 sequences; under 8.5% occur once, and the top ten carry roughly 23%. The germline CDR1 and CDR2 sequences are SGHRS and YFSETQ. The CDR3 contains 19 residues. The ends lost 0 bases at V and 0 bases at J; junction bases unmatched: 14. Whole-study findings and limits: Mostly located in CM and EM were contracting CD4+ clones, with contracting CD8+ clones located in EMRA. Some clones that responded were present in memory (sampled pre-infection), which suggests cross-reactive memory joined. Clones shrinking from day 15 to 85 showed even CD4/CD8 mixes; later expanders tilted CD4+.

The sequenced sample was PBMCs or a T cell subset sorted from them (not recorded which). This receptor was taken from a man aged 18 to 29 who had mild COVID-19 (a few samples of this study predate the infection). Cell type and time point are not known. The rearrangement links TRBV5-1 to TRBJ2-7, with TRBD1 matching over 8 bases. CDR3 region: CASSLVRDRSHSSSYEQYF. The CDR3 DNA reads as TGCGCCAGCAGCTTGGTCCGGGACAGGAGCCATAGTTCCTCCTACGAGCAGTACTTC.